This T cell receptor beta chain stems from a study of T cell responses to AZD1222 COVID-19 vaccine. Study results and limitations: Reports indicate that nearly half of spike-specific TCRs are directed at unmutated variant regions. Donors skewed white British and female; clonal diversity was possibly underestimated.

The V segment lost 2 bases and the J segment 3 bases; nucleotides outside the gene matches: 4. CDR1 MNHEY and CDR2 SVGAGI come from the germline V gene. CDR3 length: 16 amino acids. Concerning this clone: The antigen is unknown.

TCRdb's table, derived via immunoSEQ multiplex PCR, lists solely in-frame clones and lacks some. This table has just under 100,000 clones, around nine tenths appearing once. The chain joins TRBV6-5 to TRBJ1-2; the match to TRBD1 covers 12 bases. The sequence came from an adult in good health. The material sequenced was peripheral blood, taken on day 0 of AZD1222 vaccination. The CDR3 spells CASSYQGQGADYGYTF. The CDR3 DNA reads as TGTGCCAGCAGTTACCAGGGACAGGGGGCGGACTATGGCTACACCTTC.